This T cell receptor beta chain was profiled in a study of cytomegalovirus exposure and HLA in healthy donors. Note on this clone: Antigen specificity is unknown.

Germline V CDR1 and CDR2: MNHNS, SASEGT. This CDR3 has 13 amino acids. After removal of 6 bases from V and 6 bases from J, the junction contained 0 bases not matched to a gene. General observations from the study: Rarity marked most TCR sequences, yet some public TCRs occurred in many donors.

Primers included in the PCR were 60 Vbeta and 13 Jbeta primers. This table comes from immunoSEQ multiplex PCR, and its TCRdb copy is limited to in-frame clones, with some not included. The table lists some 87,000 clones, roughly 84% of them singletons. The chain employs TRBV6-1 and TRBJ1-6, with 9 bases that match TRBD1. The sequenced sample was PBMCs. This TCR was sampled from a man aged 30 to 45 in good health and CMV-seronegative. This CDR3 is CASRTGGNSPLHF. The DNA for the CDR3 is TGTGCCAGCAGGACAGGGGGTAATTCACCCCTCCACTTT.